This note documents a single T cell receptor (beta chain) sequence. This entry is derived from a study of neoadjuvant anti-PD-1 for oral cavity cancer. TCRdb's table, derived via immunoSEQ multiplex PCR, lists solely in-frame clones and lacks some. Among 20,000 to 25,000 clones, less than 50% were seen once, and the ten largest hold 30% to 50%. The time point denotes: after neoadjuvant nivolumab, at surgical resection. The sequence came from a person between 40 and 80 years old with oral cavity squamous cell carcinoma. The source material was tumor tissue, sampled after nivolumab (anti-PD-1) treatment.

The CDR3 coding sequence is TGTGCCAGCAGCTCTTCAGGGACAGGGGGCGTCACTTTCTTT. Its translation is CASSSSGTGGVTFF. This rearrangement joins TRBV7-9 to TRBJ1-1; 12 bases align to TRBD1. The junction had 9 bases not matched to a gene; V was cut back by 4 bases and J by 12 bases. The CDR3 runs 14 residues. Germline V gives CDR1 SEHNR, CDR2 FQNEAQ (reference sequence). The variable domain in full, with the rest retrieved from reference TRBV7-9 and TRBJ1-1, is DTGVSQNPRHKITKRGQNVTFRCDPISEHNRLYWYRQTLGQGPEFLTYFQNEAQLEKSRLLSDRFSAERPKGSFSTLEIQRTEQGDSAMYLCASSSSGTGGVTFFGQGTRLTVV.